These T cell receptor beta chains were read from a single sample in a study of blood T cell repertoires in COVID-19. Only in-frame clones appear in the TCRdb table, and some are missing; sequencing was by immunoSEQ multiplex PCR. The sample carries fewer than 450,000 clones, less than 95% recorded once. Sample: PBMCs or T cells enriched from blood (not recorded which). The receptors originated from a man younger than 35 who had recovered from COVID-19. CDR3s include the opening cysteine and the closing phenylalanine or tryptophan. A D gene is named only where the DNA matches it firmly. The listing skips clone size in some rows; elsewhere it reads once, few, many or a size class.

cdr3_length j_call clone_size d_call v_call cdr3_nt cdr3_aa
15 TRBJ1-2 NA TRBD1 TRBV30 TGTGCCTGGAGGCCCCTACGGACAGGAGGAGGCGGCTACACCTTC CAWRPLRTGGGGYTF
15 TRBJ2-1 NA TRBD1 TRBV19 TGTGCCAGTACCTCCGGGACAGCAAACTACAATGAGCAGTTCTTC CASTSGTANYNEQFF
11 TRBJ1-2 NA NA TRBV28 TGTGCCAGCAGTATAACAGGCGGCTACACCTTC CASSITGGYTF
15 TRBJ2-1 NA TRBD2 TRBV10-3 TGTGCCATCAAGGGTAACCGGGAGGCCCAGAATGAGCAGTTCTTC CAIKGNREAQNEQFF
13 TRBJ1-1 NA NA TRBV2 TGTGCCAGCACCGGACAGATGAACACTGAAGCTTTCTTT CASTGQMNTEAFF
14 TRBJ1-3 NA TRBD1 TRBV28 TGTGCCAGCAGTGGGGGACAGGTGTCAAACACCATATATTTT CASSGGQVSNTIYF
13 TRBJ2-1 NA TRBD2 TRBV27 TGTGCCAGCAGTCAGGGACTAGCGGGGCCCAGGATCTTC CASSQGLAGPRIF
14 TRBJ1-4 NA TRBD1 TRBV10-3 TGTGCCATCAGTGAGAGGACAGGGGGCGAAAAACTGTTTTTT CAISERTGGEKLFF
18 TRBJ2-5 NA TRBD2 TRBV28 TGTGCCAGCAGTTCAGGAGCGGCTAGCGGGAAGGGGCAAGAGACCCAGTACTTC CASSSGAASGKGQETQYF
14 TRBJ1-5 NA NA TRBV7-2 TGTGCCAGCAGCCCCCCGCCGACCGGGCAGCCCCAGCATTTT CASSPPPTGQPQHF
15 TRBJ1-6 NA TRBD1 TRBV6-5 TGTGCCAGCACGCGAACCCAGGGGGCCGGTTCACCCCTCCACTTT CASTRTQGAGSPLHF
15 TRBJ2-1 NA TRBD2 TRBV9 TGTGCCAGCAGCGTAGTGGGGAGCGGGGGCAATGAGCAGTTCTTC CASSVVGSGGNEQFF
16 TRBJ1-1 NA NA TRBV2 TGTGCCATCAGATATAAAGGCGGACCCCCGGGGACTGAAGCTTTCTTT CAIRYKGGPPGTEAFF
14 TRBJ2-1 few TRBD2 TRBV29-1 TGCAGCGTTGAGTGGGCGGGGGGGTACAATGAGCAGTTCTTC CSVEWAGGYNEQFF
14 TRBJ1-3 NA NA TRBV5-1 TGCGCCAGCAGCTTGGATGGAGTCGGAAACACCATATATTTT CASSLDGVGNTIYF
16 TRBJ2-5 NA TRBD2 TRBV10-3 TGTGCCATCAGTGAGTCGCTGGCGGGGGGGCCCTCGGACCAGTACTTC CAISESLAGGPSDQYF
14 TRBJ1-1 NA NA TRBV11-1 TGTGCCAGCAGCTTAGGGAGCGGGAACACTGAAGCTTTCTTT CASSLGSGNTEAFF
14 TRBJ2-1 NA TRBD1 TRBV28 TGTGCCAGTATAGGACAGGGGGCGAATGGTGAGCAGTTCTTC CASIGQGANGEQFF
14 TRBJ1-1 NA NA TRBV27 TGTGCCAGCAGTTTGGGGAGAGAGAACACTGAAGCTTTCTTT CASSLGRENTEAFF
16 TRBJ1-2 NA NA TRBV3-1/TRBV3-2 TGTGCCAGCAGCCAAGGGCTGACAGGATCAAACTATGGCTACACCTTC CASSQGLTGSNYGYTF
14 TRBJ1-1 NA NA TRBV19 TGTGCCAGTAGTATCAGGGGCTCGGGCACTGAAGCTTTCTTT CASSIRGSGTEAFF